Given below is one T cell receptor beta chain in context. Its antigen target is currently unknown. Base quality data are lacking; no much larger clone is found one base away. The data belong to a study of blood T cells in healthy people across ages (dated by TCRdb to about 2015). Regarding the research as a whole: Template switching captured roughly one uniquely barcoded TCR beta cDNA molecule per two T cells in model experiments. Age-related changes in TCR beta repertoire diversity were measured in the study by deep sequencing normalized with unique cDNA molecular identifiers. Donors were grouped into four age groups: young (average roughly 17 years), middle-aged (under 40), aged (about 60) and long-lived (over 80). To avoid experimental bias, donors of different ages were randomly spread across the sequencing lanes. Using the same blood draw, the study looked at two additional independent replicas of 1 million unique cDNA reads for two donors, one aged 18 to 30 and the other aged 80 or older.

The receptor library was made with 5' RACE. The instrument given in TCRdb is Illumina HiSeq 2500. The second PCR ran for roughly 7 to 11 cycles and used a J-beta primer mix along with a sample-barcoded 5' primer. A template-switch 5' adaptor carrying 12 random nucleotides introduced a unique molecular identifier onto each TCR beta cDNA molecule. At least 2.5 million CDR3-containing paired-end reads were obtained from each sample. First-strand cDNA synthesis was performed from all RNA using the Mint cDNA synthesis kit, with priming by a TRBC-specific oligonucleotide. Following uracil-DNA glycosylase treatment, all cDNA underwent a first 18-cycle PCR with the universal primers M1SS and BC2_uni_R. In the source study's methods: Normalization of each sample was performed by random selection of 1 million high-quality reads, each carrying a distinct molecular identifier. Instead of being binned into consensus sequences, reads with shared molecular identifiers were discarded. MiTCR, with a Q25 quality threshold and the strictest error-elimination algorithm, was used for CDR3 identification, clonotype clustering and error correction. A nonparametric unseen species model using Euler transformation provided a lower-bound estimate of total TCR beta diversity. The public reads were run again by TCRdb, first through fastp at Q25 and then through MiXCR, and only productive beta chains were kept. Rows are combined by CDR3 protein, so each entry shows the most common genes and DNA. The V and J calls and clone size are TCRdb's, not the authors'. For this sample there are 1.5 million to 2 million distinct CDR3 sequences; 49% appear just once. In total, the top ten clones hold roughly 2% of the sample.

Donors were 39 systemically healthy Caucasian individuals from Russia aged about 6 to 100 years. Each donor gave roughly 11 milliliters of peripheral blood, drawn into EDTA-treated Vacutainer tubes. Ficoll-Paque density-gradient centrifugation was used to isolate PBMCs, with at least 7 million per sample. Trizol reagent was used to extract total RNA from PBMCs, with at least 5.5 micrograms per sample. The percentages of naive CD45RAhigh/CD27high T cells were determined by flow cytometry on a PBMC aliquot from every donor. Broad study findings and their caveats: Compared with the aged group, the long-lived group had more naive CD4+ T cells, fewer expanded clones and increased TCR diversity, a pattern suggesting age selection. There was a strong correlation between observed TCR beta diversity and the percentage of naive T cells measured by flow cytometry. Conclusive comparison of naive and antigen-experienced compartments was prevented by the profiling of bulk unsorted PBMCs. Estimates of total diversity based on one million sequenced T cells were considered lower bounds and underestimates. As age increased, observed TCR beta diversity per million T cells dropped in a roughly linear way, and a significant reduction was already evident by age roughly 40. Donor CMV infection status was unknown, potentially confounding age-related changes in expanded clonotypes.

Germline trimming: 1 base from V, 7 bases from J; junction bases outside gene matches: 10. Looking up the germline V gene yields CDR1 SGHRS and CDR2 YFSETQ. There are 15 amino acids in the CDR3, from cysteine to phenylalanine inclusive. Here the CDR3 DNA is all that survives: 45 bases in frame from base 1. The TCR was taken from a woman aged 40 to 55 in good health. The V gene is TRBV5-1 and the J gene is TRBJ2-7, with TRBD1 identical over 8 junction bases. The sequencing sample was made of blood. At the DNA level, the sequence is TGCGCCAGCAGCTTGTTGACAGGGGTTTTCAATGAGCAGTACTTC. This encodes CASSLLTGVFNEQYF.